These T cell receptor beta chains were read from a single sample in a study of technical replicates of blood from several donors. Sequenced by immunoSEQ multiplex PCR; TCRdb stores in-frame clones only, minus some. This table holds around 67,000 clones, around 85% found once. Sequencing was done on a sample of PBMCs. All receptors derive from a human donor in good health. Some clones in this sample may be carry-over from other donors' samples. The CDR3 runs from the conserved cysteine through the conserved F or W.

v_gene,len,j_gene,CDR3aa
TRBV7-8,15,TRBJ1-4,CASSLRGSDNEKLFF
TRBV11-2,12,TRBJ1-1,CASSLVHSEAFF
TRBV5-4,16,TRBJ2-7,CASSAGGGQGAHEQYF
TRBV27,16,TRBJ2-7,CASSPIRRAGAYEQYF
TRBV7-3,15,TRBJ2-7,CASSLILAGFSEQYF
TRBV30,14,TRBJ2-3,CAWRRLAGQDTQYF
TRBV29-1,12,TRBJ1-1,CSGQRMNTEAFF
TRBV6-1,15,TRBJ1-2,CASSPESGGGYGYTF
TRBV7-2,16,TRBJ1-5,CASSLAGGRSNQPQHF
TRBV27,14,TRBJ2-2,CASSFHRGTGELFF
TRBV9,12,TRBJ1-2,CASSQGGGGYTF
TRBV6-1,15,TRBJ2-3,CASSENGRAKDTQYF
TRBV7-8,17,TRBJ1-2,CASSLGGGLDRVGGYTF
TRBV4-1,15,TRBJ1-5,CASSQDQVGAQPQHF
TRBV29-1,14,TRBJ2-7,CSVEERGSSYEQYF
TRBV5-1,14,TRBJ2-3,CASSPGGPSDTQYF
TRBV18,17,TRBJ2-7,CASSLSTPGQGFYEQYF
TRBV18,14,TRBJ1-6,CASSPDRANSPLHF
TRBV9,14,TRBJ1-2,CASSAGTGVQGYTF
TRBV5-1,14,TRBJ2-1,CASSFGQTANEQFF
TRBV6-4,15,TRBJ2-3,CASSDSSSGADTQYF
TRBV5-8,15,TRBJ2-3,CASSRFAGATDTQYF
TRBV7-2,14,TRBJ2-7,CASSLTGDSYEQYF
TRBV11-2,12,TRBJ2-1,CASSLVRVGQFF
TRBV10-2,17,TRBJ2-5,CASSEWSGSGRGETQYF
TRBV5-6,14,TRBJ1-1,CASSWGGQGPSAFF
TRBV27,13,TRBJ1-5,CASSRALHQPQHF
TRBV30,10,TRBJ2-5,CAWSRETQYF
TRBV27,14,TRBJ2-1,CASNGQGSHNEQFF
TRBV7-3,14,TRBJ2-7,CASSASGASYEQYF
TRBV29-1,14,TRBJ2-5,CSVEDSPVRETQYF
TRBV4-3,13,TRBJ1-2,CASSLGGGSGYTF
TRBV5-1,14,TRBJ1-6,CASSLAGGYSPLHF
TRBV29-1,12,TRBJ2-7,CSVEDGGEVQYF
TRBV4-1,15,TRBJ1-1,CASLPVHLVNTEAFF
TRBV9,15,TRBJ2-3,CASSVSAGVQDTQYF
TRBV18,13,TRBJ2-3,CASSLLAIDTQYF
TRBV28,14,TRBJ2-5,CASSPQLGGETQYF
TRBV7-8,14,TRBJ1-4,CASRLSEANEKLFF
TRBV7-3,17,TRBJ2-7,CASSLTSGGAVSYEQYF
TRBV7-2,15,TRBJ2-5,CASSLWSQGQETQYF
TRBV7-8,13,TRBJ2-3,CASGRGDTDTQYF
TRBV28,14,TRBJ1-1,CASSRQGLGTEAFF
TRBV7-2,13,TRBJ2-3,CASRKLATDTQYF
TRBV5-6,16,TRBJ2-2,CASRGQGRDYSGELFF
TRBV4-2,18,TRBJ2-1,CASSQGLGPSTSYNEQFF
TRBV4-1,14,TRBJ1-3,CASRMGQGEGTIYF
TRBV7-8,10,TRBJ2-7,CASSQDEQYF
TRBV5-1,16,TRBJ2-7,CASSSPGLAHSYEQYF
TRBV5-1,16,TRBJ2-3,CASSELAGGRTDTQYF
TRBV14,15,TRBJ2-3,CASSQVGLAEDTQYF
TRBV5-8,15,TRBJ2-7,CASSPRQGRSYEQYF
TRBV9,15,TRBJ2-5,CASSLNSPGQETQYF
TRBV6-1,14,TRBJ1-2,CASSEEQAVYGYTF
TRBV7-6,12,TRBJ1-1,CASSSGVTEAFF
TRBV4-1,16,TRBJ2-4,CASSQPGREAKNIQYF